One sample yielded the 5 T cell receptor beta chains listed below, sequenced in a study of T cell repertoires in cytomegalovirus infection. One entry per CDR3 protein, called by TCRdb with MiXCR from the reads. The sample holds roughly 500,000 distinct CDR3 sequences, approximately 40% seen once. No antigen has been assigned to these receptors. The material was cultured PBMCs, obtained from culture after CMV antigen stimulation. The receptors were gathered from a human donor in good health (CMV status not recorded). Some clones in this sample may be carry-over from other donors' samples.

This clonotype was recorded a few times. This CDR3 is CASSLADYLAGATYEQYF. In nucleotides, the CDR3 is TGTGCCAGCAGCTTAGCTGACTATCTAGCGGGAGCCACCTACGAGCAGTACTTC. This chain connects TRBV7-9 to TRBJ2-7; TRBD2 agrees at 10 bases. V was pared by 0 bases and J by 2 bases, with 10 bases of the junction left unmatched. The CDR3 is 18 residues long. From germline, CDR1 is SEHNR and CDR2 FQNEAQ (reference sequence).

This clonotype was observed a handful of times. The V and J genes are TRBV6-2 or TRBV6-3 and TRBJ2-5; no clear D. The CDR3 runs to 13 residues. Germline V gives CDR1 MNHEY, CDR2 SVGEGT. V was clipped by 6 bases and J by 4 bases, with 12 bases between them. The DNA of the CDR3 is TGTGCCAGCAGAACAACACCCGGAGAGACCCAGTACTTC. Its translation is CASRTTPGETQYF.

J is TRBJ1-2 and V is TRBV4-1; D not certain. The CDR3 is 18 residues long. The germline V gene encodes CDR1 MGHRA and CDR2 YSYEKL. Trimming left V 0 bases short and J 2 bases short, with 19 bases between. Written as DNA, the CDR3 is TGCGCCAGCAGCCAAGATTTATTGCTCCCGGCTCCCAACTATGGCTACACCTTC. Translated: CASSQDLLLPAPNYGYTF.

The chain combines TRBV19 with TRBJ2-2, with 8 positions matching TRBD2. CDR1 is LNHDA and CDR2 is SQIVND in the germline V gene (reference sequence). The ends lost 3 bases at V and 6 bases at J; junction bases unmatched: 6. The CDR3 contains 15 residues. The CDR3 region has the DNA TGTGCCAGTAGTATCCACGGGAGGGCCCCCGGGGAGCTGTTTTTT. Its translation: CASSIHGRAPGELFF.

This clonotype has just one count. The chain has TRBV5-5 and TRBJ1-1; D gene unclear. Germline V gives CDR1 SGHKS, CDR2 YYEKEE (reference sequence). This CDR3 comprises 16 residues. V lost 1 base and J 0 bases, leaving 13 bases between the germline ends. The CDR3 nucleotides read TGTGCCAGCAGCTTGTTTATGAACAGCCTGAACACTGAAGCTTTCTTT. This translates into CASSLFMNSLNTEAFF.